The T cell receptor (beta chain) under discussion was sequenced for a study of T cells in Graves' hyperthyroidism and ophthalmopathy. Germline values: CDR1 SGHNT, CDR2 YENEEA. V was clipped by 8 bases and J by 7 bases; unmatched bases: 6. The CDR3 totals 12 residues. General observations from the study: Blood samples included most of the expanded thyroid clonotypes exceeding 0.001. Ophthalmopathy was told apart from stable hyperthyroidism by a 13 V-J model. The model made its ophthalmopathy prediction, and onset followed a median approximately six months later.

Comments on this clonotype: Its cognate antigen is unknown.

RNA transcripts provided the source from which TCR beta CDR3 regions were amplified. Researchers ran a first-round RT-PCR on the TCR CDR3 using the HTBI primer set. TCRdb re-called the multiplex PCR reads through MiXCR, storing one row per CDR3 protein. The sample records a few hundred thousand distinct CDR3 sequences, 35% to 55% being singletons. The TCR was taken from an adult woman with Graves' disease, either hyperthyroidism or ophthalmopathy (not recorded which). The chain combines TRBV11-3 with TRBJ1-2, with 8 bases that match TRBD1. The sequenced material came from peripheral blood or thyroid tissue (not recorded which). The CDR3 DNA follows: TGTGCCAGCGGTCTCGGACAGGGTGGCTACACCTTC. Amino acid sequence: CASGLGQGGYTF.